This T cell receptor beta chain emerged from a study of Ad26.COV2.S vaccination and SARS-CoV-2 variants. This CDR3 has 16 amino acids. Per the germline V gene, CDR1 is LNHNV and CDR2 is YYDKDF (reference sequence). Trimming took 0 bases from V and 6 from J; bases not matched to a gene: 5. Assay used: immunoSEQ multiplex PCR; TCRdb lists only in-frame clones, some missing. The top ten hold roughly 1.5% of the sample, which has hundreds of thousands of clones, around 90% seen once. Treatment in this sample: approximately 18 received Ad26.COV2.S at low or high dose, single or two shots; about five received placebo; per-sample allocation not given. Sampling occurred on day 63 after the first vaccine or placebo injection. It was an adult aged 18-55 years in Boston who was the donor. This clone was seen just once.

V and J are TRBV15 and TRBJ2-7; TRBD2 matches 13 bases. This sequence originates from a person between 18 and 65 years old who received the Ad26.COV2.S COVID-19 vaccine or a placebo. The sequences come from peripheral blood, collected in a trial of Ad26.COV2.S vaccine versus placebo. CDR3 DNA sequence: TGTGCCACCAGCAGAGATCGGGGACTAGCGGGGTTCGAGCAGTACTTC. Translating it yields CATSRDRGLAGFEQYF.